This T cell receptor (beta chain) derives from a study of CD8 T cells in Susac syndrome. Per the germline V gene, CDR1 is DFQATT and CDR2 is SNEGSKA (reference sequence). The CDR3 has 13 residues. V lost 0 bases, J lost 8 bases, and 11 bases lay in between. TEMRA cells were FACS-enriched, and CD8+ and CD4+ T cells were isolated negatively. Reverse transcription used roughly 0.5 to 1 ug RNA and random hexamers. An immunoSEQ multiplex PCR amplified TCR beta CDR3 over 54 Vbeta and 13 Jbeta. In TCRdb, the immunoSEQ multiplex PCR reads were re-called with MiXCR into one record per CDR3 protein. This table has some 450,000 distinct CDR3 sequences, more than 80% appearing once. This clonotype was observed once.

The chain employs TRBV20-1 and TRBJ2-1, with D unresolved. The TCR sequence derives from a human donor with multiple sclerosis. Sequencing was carried out using CD8+ T cells from PBMCs. The CDR3 coding sequence is TGCAGTGCTAGAGAGGCAGGTCCCTATGAGCAGTTCTTC. Amino acids: CSAREAGPYEQFF.